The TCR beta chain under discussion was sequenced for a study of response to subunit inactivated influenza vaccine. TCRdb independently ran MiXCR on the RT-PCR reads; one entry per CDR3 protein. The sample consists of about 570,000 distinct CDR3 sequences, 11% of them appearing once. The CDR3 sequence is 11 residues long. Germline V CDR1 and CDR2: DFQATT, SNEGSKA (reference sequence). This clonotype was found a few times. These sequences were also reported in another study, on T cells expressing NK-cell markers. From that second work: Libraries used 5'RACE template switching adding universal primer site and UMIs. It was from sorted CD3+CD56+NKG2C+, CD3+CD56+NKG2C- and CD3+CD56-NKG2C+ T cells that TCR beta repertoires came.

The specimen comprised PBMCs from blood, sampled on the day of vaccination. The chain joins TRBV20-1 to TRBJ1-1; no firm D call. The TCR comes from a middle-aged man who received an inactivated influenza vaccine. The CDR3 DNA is TGCCGGGTGGCGCGAAGCGCTGAAGCTTTCTTT. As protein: CRVARSAEAFF.